Presented here are 11 T cell receptor beta chains from one specimen sequenced in a study of T-cell memory formation after mild COVID-19. One entry per CDR3 protein results from TCRdb running MiXCR on the 5' RACE reads. The table includes some 120,000 distinct CDR3 sequences, about 6.5% detected once. Specimen: PBMCs or a T cell subset sorted from them (not recorded which). These receptors all stem from an adult woman who had mild COVID-19 (a few samples of this study predate the infection). Cell type and time point are not known.

This clonotype has more than one count but fewer than ten. The genes are TRBV24-1 and TRBJ2-1, with 8 positions matching TRBD2. The CDR3 contains 14 residues. Trimming cost V 10 bases and J 6 bases; bases outside gene matches: 10. From germline, CDR1 is KGHDR and CDR2 SFDVKD. CDR3 bases: TGTGCCACTAGAAGCGGGAGAGGGCTCAATGAGCAGTTCTTC. Translating gives CATRSGRGLNEQFF.

The V and J genes are TRBV12-3 or TRBV12-4 and TRBJ1-1; a possible D gene is TRBD1 (5 bases). CDR3 size: 16 residues. V lost 8 bases and J 1 base, leaving 20 bases between the germline ends. The CDR3 loop reads CASENNGGPKNTEAFF. The CDR3 bases are TGTGCCAGCGAGAATAATGGGGGTCCTAAGAACACTGAAGCTTTCTTT.

V gene TRBV6-2 or TRBV6-3 combines with J gene TRBJ2-7; D may be TRBD1 (5 bases). Trimming removed 8 bases from V and 2 bases from J, with 13 bases in between. The CDR3 runs to 13 residues. Germline loops: CDR1 MNHEY, CDR2 SVGEGT. CDR3 bases: TGTGCCAGCCGGGCGGACAAGACCTACGAGCAGTACTTC. Its protein is CASRADKTYEQYF.

The rearrangement uses TRBV29-1 and TRBJ2-7, with TRBD2 matching 9 bases. The V segment lost 2 bases and the J segment 3 bases; nucleotides outside the gene matches: 5. Germline V CDR1 and CDR2: SQVTM, ANQGSEA. The CDR3 is 14 residues long. This CDR3 reads CSVELSSGDYEQYF. For the CDR3, the DNA is TGCAGCGTTGAACTCTCTAGCGGGGACTACGAGCAGTACTTC.

This clonotype showed up many times. The rearrangement joins TRBV5-1 to TRBJ2-7; D is undetermined. The V end was cut by 2 bases, the J end by 1 base, with 13 bases between. Germline CDR1 and CDR2: SGHRS and YFSETQ. This CDR3 spans 15 amino acids. CDR3 DNA sequence: TGCGCCAGCAGCTTATCGGTGACTCGATCCTACGAGCAGTACTTC. Its translation: CASSLSVTRSYEQYF.

This clonotype was recorded many times. The chain employs TRBV5-1 and TRBJ2-3, with a tentative D call TRBD1 (6 bases). The CDR3 has 14 amino acids. The V gene lost 2 bases and the J gene lost 3 bases, with 10 bases spanning the gap. Germline CDR1 reads SGHRS; CDR2 reads YFSETQ. The CDR3 sequence: CASSFQGLTDTQYF. The DNA of the CDR3 is TGCGCCAGCAGCTTTCAGGGGCTGACAGATACGCAGTATTTT.

The V call is TRBV24-1, the J call TRBJ1-2; 7 positions match TRBD1. Germline CDR1 is KGHDR and CDR2 is SFDVKD. Trimming at V came to 2 bases and at J to 7 bases, leaving 9 bases not matched to a gene. CDR3 length: 15 residues. In DNA form, the CDR3 reads TGTGCCACCAGTGATTCGACAGGGCCCTATACTGGCTACACCTTC. Translation: CATSDSTGPYTGYTF.

The chain uses TRBV20-1 and TRBJ2-3; D not certain. CDR3 length: 15 amino acids. V lost 5 bases to trimming and J lost 0 bases, with 15 bases between them. Germline-derived CDR1 and CDR2 are DFQATT and SNEGSKA (reference sequence). The CDR3 coding sequence is TGCAGTGCTCATCGGTTGGGCGGTAGCACAGATACGCAGTATTTT. The encoded protein is CSAHRLGGSTDTQYF.

The genes are TRBV7-9 and TRBJ1-2; the D gene is possibly TRBD1 (5 bases). The germline V gene encodes CDR1 SEHNR and CDR2 FQNEAQ (reference sequence). The CDR3 sequence is 14 residues long. V shed 10 bases and J shed 7 bases, with 22 bases lying between them. DNA of the CDR3: TGTGCCATCCAAGACTGGTCAGGGATTAGTGGCTACACCTTC. Its protein is CAIQDWSGISGYTF.

This clonotype was recorded a few times. V usage is TRBV3-1 and J usage is TRBJ2-5; 8 bases are shared with TRBD2. J lost 3 bases, V lost 1 base, and 13 bases had no gene match. The CDR3 spans 18 residues. In germline, CDR1 is LGHDT, CDR2 YNNKEL (reference sequence). CDR3 in DNA: TGTGCCAGCAGCCAAGGGATGAGCGGGGGCGGAACAGAAGAGACCCAGTACTTC. Translation: CASSQGMSGGGTEETQYF.

The gene calls are TRBV5-4 and TRBJ2-3, with D possibly being TRBD2 (5 bases). CDR1 SGHNT and CDR2 YYREEE come from the germline V gene (reference sequence). Trimming cost V 2 bases and J 2 bases, with 15 bases left between them. The length of the CDR3 is 16 residues. CDR3: CASSLRIGLNTDTQYF. DNA of the CDR3: TGTGCCAGCAGCTTACGGATTGGACTCAACACAGATACGCAGTATTTT.